Below, 12 T cell receptor beta chains from the same sample are listed, as sequenced in a study of identical twins. TCRdb passed the 5' RACE reads through MiXCR, listing each CDR3 protein once. The data show under 500,000 distinct CDR3 sequences, with 13% to 15% seen just once and approximately 1% held by the top ten. These same data were also listed under a study on yellow fever vaccine responses in identical twins.

Source material: CD4+ T cells sorted from blood. The receptors stem from a woman aged 18-30 years in good health.

In this sample, this clonotype turned up a few times. The genes are TRBV10-1 and TRBJ2-2; unclear D gene. Germline loops: CDR1 WNHNN, CDR2 SYGVQD (reference sequence). The CDR3 consists of 16 residues. Between the trimmed V and J ends, which lost 4 bases and 0 bases, there was a span of 12 bases. CDR3 amino acids: CASSGVRATNTGELFF. CDR3 DNA: TGCGCCAGCAGTGGGGTCCGGGCTACGAACACCGGGGAGCTGTTTTTT.

This chain links TRBV15 with TRBJ1-5; possibly TRBD1 for D (6 bases). CDR3 size: 17 residues. Germline V gene sequence: CDR1 LNHNV, CDR2 YYDKDF (reference sequence). V dropped 1 base and J dropped 0 bases, with 13 bases sitting between them. CDR3 residues: CATSRGGGQTSNQPQHF. DNA for the CDR3: TGTGCCACCAGCAGAGGAGGGGGACAAACTAGCAATCAGCCCCAGCATTTT.

V gene TRBV12-3 or TRBV12-4 combines with J gene TRBJ2-7; D remains unclear. The V end was cut by 5 bases, the J end by 5 bases, with 10 bases between. This CDR3 is built from 12 residues. The CDR3 region is CASSPQVNEQYF. The DNA for the CDR3 is TGTGCCAGCAGTCCGCAGGTAAACGAGCAGTACTTC.

The chain combines TRBV10-1 with TRBJ1-4, with D uncertain. Looked up from germline, CDR1 is WNHNN and CDR2 is SYGVQD (reference sequence). CDR3 length equals 12 residues. V dropped 3 bases and J dropped 9 bases, with 8 bases sitting between them. The CDR3 loop reads CASSDGLQKLFF. The CDR3 nucleotides read TGCGCCAGCAGTGACGGGCTACAAAAACTGTTTTTT.

This clonotype appeared a few times. The genes are TRBV28 and TRBJ2-1; possible D gene TRBD2, 6 bases. Germline values: CDR1 MDHEN, CDR2 SYDVKM. The CDR3 loop spans 16 amino acids. Between the trimmed V and J ends, which lost 8 bases and 8 bases, there was a span of 25 bases. The CDR3: CASARVLGGTVYEQFF. The CDR3 region has the DNA TGTGCCAGCGCTAGGGTACTGGGCGGGACTGTCTATGAGCAGTTCTTC.

This clonotype was observed a few times. This chain links TRBV11-2 with TRBJ2-3; the match to TRBD2 covers 8 bases. The germline V gene encodes CDR1 SGHAT and CDR2 FQNNGV. This CDR3 region has 16 residues. V shed 4 bases and J 4 bases; nucleotides not matched to a gene: 10. This chain's CDR3 is CASSSSGSPWADTQYF. The CDR3 bases are TGTGCCAGCAGCTCGAGCGGGAGTCCGTGGGCAGATACGCAGTATTTT.

The CDR3 loop reads CASRPGLYYEQYF. CDR3 in DNA: TGTGCCAGCAGGCCGGGACTTTACTACGAGCAGTACTTC. The chain uses TRBV28 and TRBJ2-7; perhaps TRBD2 as D (6 bases). The V end was cut by 6 bases, the J end by 3 bases, with 12 bases between. This CDR3 region has 13 residues. From germline, CDR1 is MDHEN and CDR2 SYDVKM. Supplemented by reference TRBV28 and TRBJ2-7, the full variable domain reads DVKVTQSSRYLVKRTGEKVFLECVQDMDHENMFWYRQDPGLGLRLIYFSYDVKMKEKGDIPEGYSVSREKKERFSLILESASTNQTSMYLCASRPGLYYEQYFGPGTRLTVT.

V usage is TRBV11-3 and J usage is TRBJ2-1; TRBD2 might be the D (6 bases). V dropped 5 bases and J dropped 2 bases, with 13 bases sitting between them. This CDR3 is 15 amino acids long. The germline V gene has CDR1 SGHNT and CDR2 YENEEA. CDR3 in amino acids: CASSGDAGPYNEQFF. The CDR3 nucleotides are TGTGCCAGCAGCGGAGATGCGGGACCCTACAATGAGCAGTTCTTC.

This clonotype has more than one count but fewer than ten. CDR3 in DNA: TGTGCCAGCAGCCTCAGGGAGTTAGGTTACGAGCAGTACTTC. Protein product: CASSLRELGYEQYF. V is TRBV7-6 and J is TRBJ2-7; either TRBD1 or TRBD2 may fit D (5 bases each). The germline V gene has CDR1 SGHVS and CDR2 FNYEAQ. The CDR3 has 14 residues. V was cut by 5 bases and J by 4 bases, with 15 bases left in between.

The chain is built from TRBV7-6 and TRBJ2-3; D not resolved. Per the germline V gene, CDR1 is SGHVS and CDR2 is FNYEAQ. The CDR3 runs 14 residues. The V end lost 1 base, the J end lost 3 bases, and 8 bases lay between the germline ends. CDR3 sequence reads: CASSLDPGTDTQYF. CDR3 nucleotide sequence: TGTGCCAGCAGCTTAGATCCAGGAACAGATACGCAGTATTTT.

This clonotype was seen a handful of times. The genes are TRBV29-1 and TRBJ2-2, with 9 bases matching TRBD1. J lost 0 bases, V lost 6 bases, and 5 bases had no gene match. The CDR3 runs to 15 residues. Germline CDR1 and CDR2: SQVTM and ANQGSEA. The CDR3: CSVVRQGANTGELFF. For the CDR3, the DNA is TGCAGCGTAGTCAGACAGGGGGCGAACACCGGGGAGCTGTTTTTT.

This chain uses TRBV5-6 with TRBJ2-1; no clear D. The CDR3 is 12 amino acids. V was cut by 2 bases and J by 6 bases, with 6 bases left in between. CDR1 and CDR2 (germline): SGHDT, YYEEEE. CDR3 nucleotides: TGTGCCAGCAGCTTTGTGGCCAATGAGCAGTTCTTC. Protein product: CASSFVANEQFF.